The clone carrying this T cell receptor (beta chain) was detected only a few times. Its target is not known. This specimen belongs to a study of molecular identifiers for immune sequencing clone quantification. At the level of the study: Four portions were sequenced after RNA from approximately 22,000 or 94,000 naive CD8 cells was split five ways in replicates. Study-wide results and limits: Whereas naive cells kept under 1% of molecules in clones above 20 RNA copies, such clones held over 97% in effectors.

The CDR3 loop spans 15 amino acids. Germline CDR1 reads MNHNS; CDR2 reads SASEGT. Between the trimmed V and J ends, which lost 2 bases and 1 base, there was a span of 11 bases. As CD8+CD4-CCR7+CD45RA+ cells, naive CD8 T cells were sorted. Listed TCR primers and previously described methods were used for bulk TCR libraries. TCRdb re-analysed the PCR reads in MiXCR, keeping a single row per CDR3 protein. The sample holds 300,000 to 350,000 distinct CDR3 sequences; 20% to 25% are singletons and the top ten take about 0.79%. Sample: naive CD8+ T cells from blood, with Jurkat cell RNA spiked in. Subset noted: FACS-sorted CD8+CD4-CCR7+CD45RA+ naive T cells. The receptor's source is a human donor in good health. Some libraries in this study had Jurkat cell RNA spiked in. The chain employs TRBV6-1 and TRBJ1-2; D gene unclear. This CDR3 reads CASSEFTAYNYGYTF. The CDR3, as DNA: TGTGCCAGCAGTGAATTTACAGCTTATAACTATGGCTACACCTTC.